This TCR beta chain appears in the sequencing data of a study of cytomegalovirus exposure and HLA in healthy donors. Overall study: Early released data had about 80 million unique TCRs, all coming from HLA-typed donors.

CDR3 length: 16 amino acids. Trimming removed 4 bases from V and 8 bases from J, with 23 bases in between. Per the germline V gene, CDR1 is MNHEY and CDR2 is SMNVEV (reference sequence). This PCR relied on a set of 60 Vbeta primers and 13 Jbeta primers. Data came from immunoSEQ multiplex PCR; TCRdb stores just in-frame clones and leaves some out. The sample carries under 150,000 clones, almost 85% recorded once. The donors gave bone marrow, and they were healthy. Sequences were obtained from PBMCs. The chain links TRBV27 to TRBJ1-2; possibly TRBD1 for D (5 bases). The sequence was obtained from a boy between 2 and 10 years old in good health and CMV-seronegative. As DNA, the CDR3 is TGTGCCAGCAGTTCCCCCTCTGGGACCTCGGGGGAGGGCTACACCTTC. This encodes CASSSPSGTSGEGYTF.